The T cell receptor beta chain described here comes from a study of patients and donors after allogeneic stem cell transplantation. Each CDR3 protein is one row after TCRdb ran MiXCR on the RT-PCR reads. In the table there are about a million distinct CDR3 sequences, 18% of which are singletons. This clonotype was seen more than once but under ten times. V was trimmed by 0 bases and J by 9 bases, leaving 10 bases between them. CDR3 length equals 13 residues. Germline CDR1 reads MNHEY; CDR2 reads SVGAGI. This sequence joins TRBV6-5 and TRBJ2-3; D possibly matches TRBD1 or TRBD2 (6 bases each). Specimen: blood, either unsorted or a sorted T cell fraction (not recorded which). This clonotype originated in a human donor who was either an allogeneic HSCT recipient or a stem cell or donor lymphocyte infusion donor (not recorded which). It is not recorded whose cells these are; they may come from a transplant donor. DNA of the CDR3: TGTGCCAGCAGTTACTCGACTAGGGGGACGCAGTATTTT. Translating it yields CASSYSTRGTQYF.